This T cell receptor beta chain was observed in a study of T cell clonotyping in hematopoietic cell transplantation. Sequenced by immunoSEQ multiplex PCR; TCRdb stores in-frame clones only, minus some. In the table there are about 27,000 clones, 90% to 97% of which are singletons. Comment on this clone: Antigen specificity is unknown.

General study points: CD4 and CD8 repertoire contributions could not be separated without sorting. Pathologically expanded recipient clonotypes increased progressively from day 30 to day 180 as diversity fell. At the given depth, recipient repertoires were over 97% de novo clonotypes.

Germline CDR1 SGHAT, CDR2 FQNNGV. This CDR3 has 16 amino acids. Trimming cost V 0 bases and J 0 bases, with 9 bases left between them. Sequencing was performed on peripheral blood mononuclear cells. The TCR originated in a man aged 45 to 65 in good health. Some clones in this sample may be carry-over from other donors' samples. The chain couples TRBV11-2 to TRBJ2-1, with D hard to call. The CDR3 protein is CASSLEFTSSYNEQFF. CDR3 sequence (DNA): TGTGCCAGCAGCTTAGAGTTCACGAGCTCCTACAATGAGCAGTTCTTC.